The 25 T cell receptor beta chains listed next were all sequenced from one sample in a study. TCRdb used MiXCR to reprocess the RT-PCR reads, holding one entry per CDR3 protein. This sample has about 680,000 distinct CDR3 sequences, with approximately 15% found just once. The sequencing sample was made of memory CD4+ T cells from blood. These TCRs come from a female donor in good health, serving as a healthy control.

This clonotype was observed a handful of times. The V and J genes are TRBV7-2 and TRBJ1-1; D unclear. CDR1 and CDR2 (germline): SGHTA, FQGNSA. V gave up 4 bases and J gave up 3 bases, with 9 bases separating them. The CDR3 spans 13 residues. CDR3 nucleotide sequence: TGTGCCAGCAGCTGGATTGGGGACACTGAAGCTTTCTTT. As protein: CASSWIGDTEAFF.

This clonotype was seen at least ten times. The rearrangement uses TRBV20-1 and TRBJ1-5; D might be TRBD1 (5 bases). V lost 5 bases and J 7 bases, leaving 21 bases between the germline ends. Germline V gives CDR1 DFQATT, CDR2 SNEGSKA (reference sequence). This CDR3 region has 15 residues. In DNA form, the CDR3 reads TGCAGTGCTGGGACCGGGGGGGTTGTAGAACAGCCCCAGCATTTT. This translates into CSAGTGGVVEQPQHF.

V and J are TRBV6-2 or TRBV6-3 and TRBJ1-5; 7 bases line up with TRBD1. Trimming removed 5 bases from V and 4 bases from J; junction bases left unmatched: 5. The CDR3 runs 14 residues. Germline V gene lookup returns CDR1 MNHEY and CDR2 SVGEGT. CDR3 in DNA: TGTGCCAGCAGTAGACAGGGCTTGAATCAGCCCCAGCATTTT. Translating gives CASSRQGLNQPQHF.

V and J are TRBV24-1 and TRBJ1-3; unclear D gene. Trimming shortened V by 2 bases and J by 4 bases, and 14 bases separated the two germline ends. The CDR3 is 16 amino acids. CDR1 and CDR2 from the germline V gene are KGHDR and SFDVKD. CDR3: CATSDSGSFGGNTIYF. CDR3 in DNA: TGTGCCACCAGTGATTCGGGCAGTTTCGGAGGAAACACCATATATTTT.

CDR3 nucleotides: TGTGCCACCAGTGATTTGCGGGCAGGGTTTGGCGGGGAGCTGTTTTTT. Amino acid sequence: CATSDLRAGFGGELFF. The chain is built from TRBV24-1 and TRBJ2-2; tentatively, D is TRBD1 (5 bases). The CDR3 totals 16 residues. Germline V gene data show CDR1 as KGHDR and CDR2 as SFDVKD. Trimming pared 0 bases from V and 7 bases from J, leaving 14 bases between.

The chain links TRBV18 to TRBJ1-2, with D tentatively TRBD1 (6 bases). The germline V gene has CDR1 KGHSH and CDR2 LQKENI. The CDR3 spans 15 residues. The V end was cut by 2 bases, the J end by 1 base, with 11 bases between. The CDR3 sequence is CASSPAGDNNYGYTF. As DNA, the CDR3 is TGTGCCAGCTCACCAGCAGGGGATAATAACTATGGCTACACCTTC. Complete variable domain (other parts from reference TRBV18 and TRBJ1-2): NAGVMQNPRHLVRRRGQEARLRCSPMKGHSHVYWYRQLPEEGLKFMVYLQKENIIDESGMPKERFSAEFPKEGPSILRIQQVVRGDSAAYFCASSPAGDNNYGYTFGSGTRLTVV.

This clonotype was counted between two and nine times. The chain carries TRBV12-3 or TRBV12-4 and TRBJ1-2; D gene unclear. Trimming took off 7 bases at V and 4 bases at J, with 16 bases between the two ends. The CDR3 consists of 14 residues. The CDR3 coding sequence is TGTGCCAGCACTCTTTACTGGGATAGCTATGGCTACACCTTC. It codes for CASTLYWDSYGYTF.

This clonotype was detected many times. The chain joins TRBV20-1 to TRBJ1-1; D gene ambiguous. The CDR3 is 11 residues long. V shed 5 bases and J shed 8 bases, with 12 bases lying between them. Germline values: CDR1 DFQATT, CDR2 SNEGSKA (reference sequence). The CDR3 DNA reads TGCAGTGCTCGCCGAACGGTGGAAGCTTTCTTT. Protein: CSARRTVEAFF.

This clonotype was detected only a few times. The gene calls are TRBV15 and TRBJ2-7, with a possible D match to TRBD2 (6 bases). CDR1 is LNHNV and CDR2 is YYDKDF in the germline V gene (reference sequence). Trimming cost V 9 bases and J 6 bases, with 27 bases left between them. The CDR3 sequence is 16 residues long. CDR3 protein: CATGKSTGVRESEQYF. Written as DNA, the CDR3 is TGTGCCACTGGAAAGTCGACGGGAGTTAGGGAGAGCGAGCAGTACTTC.

V usage is TRBV19 and J usage is TRBJ2-3, with D hard to call. This CDR3 is 14 amino acids long. Trimming took 7 bases from V and 2 from J, leaving 13 bases between them. Germline V gene sequence: CDR1 LNHDA, CDR2 SQIVND (reference sequence). In DNA form, the CDR3 reads TGTGCCAGTACCCTGAGGCTGGTCACAGATACGCAGTATTTT. Encoded protein: CASTLRLVTDTQYF.

This sequence joins TRBV10-3 and TRBJ2-1; 7 positions match TRBD1. The CDR3 loop spans 12 amino acids. V was clipped by 4 bases and J by 7 bases; unmatched bases: 1. Looked up from germline, CDR1 is ENHRY and CDR2 is SYGVKD. This chain's CDR3 is CAISGQGNEQFF. The CDR3 region has the DNA TGTGCCATCAGTGGACAGGGTAATGAGCAGTTCTTC.

The chain links TRBV6-6 to TRBJ1-5; 7 nucleotides align to TRBD1. CDR3 length equals 15 residues. The V segment lost 6 bases and the J segment 1 base; nucleotides outside the gene matches: 6. Germline CDR1 MNHNY, CDR2 SVGAGI (reference sequence). This CDR3 is CASREGAWSNQPQHF. The CDR3 bases are TGTGCCAGCAGAGAGGGGGCATGGAGCAATCAGCCCCAGCATTTT.

This clonotype came up many times. The chain uses TRBV12-3 or TRBV12-4 and TRBJ1-1, with 8 bases fitting TRBD1. After removal of 5 bases from V and 4 bases from J, the junction contained 3 bases not matched to a gene. The CDR3 spans 13 residues. The DNA for the CDR3 is TGTGCCAGCAGTCGACAGGGGATCACTGAAGCTTTCTTT. Translation gives CASSRQGITEAFF.

This rearrangement joins TRBV4-3 to TRBJ2-2; 13 bases agree with TRBD2. The CDR3 has 18 residues. Germline values: CDR1 LGHNA, CDR2 YSLEER. Trimming removed 0 bases from V and 1 base from J; junction bases left unmatched: 2. The CDR3 sequence is CASSQETSGGLNTGELFF. CDR3 coding DNA: TGCGCCAGCAGCCAAGAGACTAGCGGGGGGCTGAACACCGGGGAGCTGTTTTTT.

The CDR3 bases are TGTGCCAGCAGCGTAGACCAGGAACTCCATGAAAAACTGTTTTTT. Translated: CASSVDQELHEKLFF. The chain carries TRBV9 and TRBJ1-4, with unresolved D. The CDR3 length is 15 residues. CDR1 and CDR2 from the germline V gene are SGDLS and YYNGEE. Deletions cut 0 bases from V and 6 bases from J, with 12 bases between.

The rearrangement links TRBV6-1 to TRBJ2-5, with no clear D. Germline V gives CDR1 MNHNS, CDR2 SASEGT. The ends were cut back, 4 bases at V and 0 bases at J, with 9 bases in the middle. The CDR3 contains 14 residues. The CDR3 loop is CASSVHKYQETQYF. The CDR3 region has the DNA TGTGCCAGCAGTGTGCATAAGTACCAAGAGACCCAGTACTTC.

Turning to this clonotype: Germline and junction disagree at one end, which may indicate a read error. The chain is built from TRBV6-1 and TRBJ2-3, with D uncertain. The CDR3 runs 18 residues. Germline V gives CDR1 MNHNS, CDR2 SASEGT. CDR3 DNA: TGTGCCAGCAGCCCCCTTCCCTACCGAGCCCAAAACACAGATAGGCAGTATTTT. Amino acids: CASSPLPYRAQNTDRQYF.

In this sample, this clonotype turned up many times. The V and J genes are TRBV29-1 and TRBJ2-1; no clear D gene. The CDR3 runs 14 residues. Germline V gene sequence: CDR1 SQVTM, CDR2 ANQGSEA. Trimming removed 1 base at V and 5 bases at J, with 12 bases between. Here the CDR3 DNA reads TGCAGCGTTGAAGTGACGATCCCCGACAATGAGCAGTTCTTC. Amino acids: CSVEVTIPDNEQFF.

This chain uses TRBV28 with TRBJ1-5; 12 positions match TRBD1. The CDR3 loop spans 20 amino acids. Germline CDR1 reads MDHEN; CDR2 reads SYDVKM. J gave up 2 bases and V 3 bases, and 14 bases lay outside the gene matches. The chain's CDR3 is CASSFFSHPGQGARNQPQHF. The DNA for the CDR3 is TGTGCCAGCAGTTTTTTTAGCCATCCGGGACAGGGGGCTCGCAATCAGCCCCAGCATTTT.

This clonotype was detected ten times or more. The chain recombines TRBV5-6 with TRBJ1-2, with a weak D call TRBD1 (5 bases). Germline-derived CDR1 and CDR2 are SGHDT and YYEEEE. The CDR3 is 13 amino acids. With 1 base removed from V and 2 bases from J, the gap between germline ends came to 6 bases. The CDR3 is CASSLQGNYGYTF. For the CDR3, the DNA is TGTGCCAGCAGCTTGCAGGGAAACTATGGCTACACCTTC.

This clonotype was detected ten times or more. This chain links TRBV6-5 with TRBJ2-5; TRBD2 agrees at 16 bases. Germline V CDR1 and CDR2: MNHEY, SVGAGI. CDR3 length: 18 residues. Trimming at V came to 4 bases and at J to 3 bases, leaving 8 bases not matched to a gene. The CDR3 sequence: CASSWGLAGGPREETQYF. The CDR3 DNA sequence: TGTGCCAGCAGTTGGGGACTAGCGGGAGGGCCACGGGAAGAGACCCAGTACTTC.

This clonotype was observed at least ten times. The chain combines TRBV10-3 with TRBJ2-7, with TRBD1 matching 7 bases. V dropped 6 bases and J dropped 0; count of bases not matched to a gene: 2. The CDR3 consists of 13 residues. Germline assignment: CDR1 ENHRY and CDR2 SYGVKD. The CDR3 DNA reads TGTGCCATCAGCCGGGACAGCTCCTACGAGCAGTACTTC. Translating gives CAISRDSSYEQYF.

The sample holds a few counts of this clonotype. J is TRBJ1-1 and V is TRBV9; TRBD1 matches 10 bases. V dropped 4 bases and J dropped 5; count of bases not matched to a gene: 5. The CDR3 runs to 14 residues. CDR1 SGDLS and CDR2 YYNGEE come from the germline V gene. The CDR3 loop reads CASSKWTGGTEAFF. CDR3 nucleotides: TGTGCCAGCAGCAAGTGGACAGGGGGGACTGAAGCTTTCTTT.

This clonotype came up many times. The chain couples TRBV6-5 to TRBJ2-7; D gene unclear. Between the trimmed V and J ends, which lost 8 bases and 4 bases, there was a span of 12 bases. Germline V CDR1 and CDR2: MNHEY, SVGAGI. The CDR3 totals 12 residues. The CDR3 loop reads CASGRLGYEQYF. DNA for the CDR3: TGTGCCAGCGGAAGATTGGGGTACGAGCAGTACTTC.

This sequence joins TRBV6-6 and TRBJ2-7, with TRBD1 as a possible D gene (6 bases). There are 13 residues in the CDR3. Trimming left V 10 bases short and J 6 bases short, with 19 bases between. Germline CDR1 and CDR2: MNHNY and SVGAGI (reference sequence). In DNA, the CDR3 is TGTGCCACGGGGAGCAGGGGAGAAGTCGAGCAGTACTTC. This codes for CATGSRGEVEQYF.